This T cell receptor beta chain originates from a study of T cell responses to AZD1222 COVID-19 vaccine. As concerns this clone: Its matching antigen is unknown.

Germline loops: CDR1 LNHNV, CDR2 YYDKDF (reference sequence). Deletions cut 0 bases from V and 6 bases from J, with 20 bases between. The CDR3 spans 17 residues. The study, taken as a whole, reports: Most donors were white British, females outnumbered males, and clonal diversity was possibly underestimated.

Clones were sequenced by immunoSEQ multiplex PCR, and TCRdb holds only the in-frame ones, with some missing. This sample carries roughly 160,000 clones, 92% of them seen once, and the ten largest clones take 1% to 1.5%. V is TRBV15 and J is TRBJ1-1; D gene uncertain. Sample: peripheral blood, taken 28 days after the second AZD1222 dose. The source is an adult who received the AZD1222 COVID-19 vaccine. CDR3 protein: CATSRDRPATNTAEAFF. The CDR3 DNA follows: TGTGCCACCAGCAGAGACAGGCCAGCCACGAACACTGCTGAAGCTTTCTTT.